Following are 31 T cell receptor beta chains from one sample sequenced in a study of resident and recirculating memory T cells in vitiligo. Sequencing was performed with immunoSEQ multiplex PCR; in TCRdb, only in-frame clones are kept and a portion is missing. The data hold 75,000 to 95,000 clones, with about 92% observed a single time. The specimen was blood. The receptors here all came from a male donor with vitiligo.

The chain joins TRBV9 to TRBJ2-1; D unclear. V was clipped by 5 bases and J by 6 bases, with 9 bases between them. Germline loops: CDR1 SGDLS, CDR2 YYNGEE. This CDR3 region has 12 residues. The DNA of the CDR3 is TGTGCCAGCAGTGGGCAGGCCAATGAGCAGTTCTTC. Translating gives CASSGQANEQFF.

The J gene is TRBJ2-5, the V gene TRBV6-5; 9 bases agree with TRBD2. Germline V lookup: CDR1 MNHEY, CDR2 SVGAGI. V dropped 0 bases and J dropped 7; count of bases not matched to a gene: 3. The CDR3 sequence is 14 residues long. Here the CDR3 DNA reads TGTGCCAGCAGTTACTCGCGGGGGGGCTTGACCCAGTACTTC. It translates to CASSYSRGGLTQYF.

V gene TRBV27 combines with J gene TRBJ2-3, with 11 nucleotides matching TRBD2. Germline CDR1 MNHEY, CDR2 SMNVEV (reference sequence). The CDR3 consists of 16 residues. Trimming cost V 4 bases and J 4 bases; bases outside gene matches: 7. The CDR3 region has the DNA TGTGCCAGCAGTTCCCCGACTAGCGGGAAGGCAGATACGCAGTATTTT. Its protein is CASSSPTSGKADTQYF.

This clone was observed once. The V call is TRBV29-1, the J call TRBJ2-5, with 8 bases aligning to TRBD2. The CDR3 has 18 residues. Germline V gene data show CDR1 as SQVTM and CDR2 as ANQGSEA. V gave up 5 bases and J gave up 5 bases; unmatched junction bases: 22. For the CDR3, the DNA is TGCAGCGTTTTCCTAGGGACTAGTGCATATGGTTTTTGGGAGACCCAGTACTTC. Translated, it gives CSVFLGTSAYGFWETQYF.

This sequence joins TRBV19 and TRBJ1-4, with D perhaps matching TRBD1 (5 bases). The CDR3 is 15 amino acids. Germline V lookup: CDR1 LNHDA, CDR2 SQIVND (reference sequence). The V gene lost 3 bases and the J gene lost 0 bases, with 8 bases spanning the gap. CDR3 coding DNA: TGTGCCAGTAGTATGGGGCCAGCAACTAATGAAAAACTGTTTTTT. It encodes CASSMGPATNEKLFF.

V is TRBV2 and J is TRBJ1-5; 7 nucleotides line up with TRBD1. This CDR3 is built from 14 residues. The germline V gene encodes CDR1 SNHLY and CDR2 FYNNEI. Unmatched junction bases numbered 6, after V lost 5 bases and J lost 5 bases. In DNA form, the CDR3 reads TGTGCCAGCAGTCTACAGGGGATTTATCAGCCCCAGCATTTT. Amino acids: CASSLQGIYQPQHF.

This chain joins TRBV7-2 and TRBJ2-1; D unclear. The CDR3 is made up of 11 amino acids. The ends were cut back, 5 bases at V and 4 bases at J, with 3 bases in the middle. Per germline, CDR1 SGHTA and CDR2 FQGNSA. The CDR3 loop is CASSPYNEQFF. The CDR3 coding sequence is TGTGCCAGCAGCCCGTACAATGAGCAGTTCTTC.

The rearrangement joins TRBV28 to TRBJ2-7; 12 positions match TRBD2. Germline V gene sequence: CDR1 MDHEN, CDR2 SYDVKM. The CDR3 contains 15 residues. The V and J ends lost 6 bases and 4 bases, in that order; junction bases with no gene match: 7. The CDR3 DNA reads TGTGCCAGCAGGGACGGGGGACTAGCGGGTTACGAGCAGTACTTC. It specifies CASRDGGLAGYEQYF.

V is TRBV10-2 and J is TRBJ2-7; D is uncertain. The CDR3 is 13 residues long. The V end lost 7 bases, the J end lost 4 bases, and 14 bases lay between the germline ends. Germline loops: CDR1 WSHSY, CDR2 SAAADI. The CDR3 loop reads CASTQALTYEQYF. In DNA form, the CDR3 reads TGCGCCAGCACCCAAGCCTTGACTTACGAGCAGTACTTC.

This clone was counted once. The chain is built from TRBV6-5 and TRBJ2-5, with D hard to call. The CDR3 sequence is 14 residues long. Trimming stripped 7 bases from V and 7 bases from J, with 19 bases between. Germline V gene sequence: CDR1 MNHEY, CDR2 SVGAGI. CDR3 sequence: CASTLPDPPGTQYF. DNA for the CDR3: TGTGCCAGCACGCTCCCTGATCCCCCGGGGACCCAGTACTTC.

This sequence joins TRBV9 and TRBJ2-1, with D possibly being TRBD2 (6 bases). This CDR3 contains 16 residues. V was clipped by 0 bases and J by 0 bases, with 10 bases between them. The germline gives CDR1 SGDLS, CDR2 YYNGEE. The CDR3 nucleotides are TGTGCCAGCAGCGTAGCTAGCGCGAGCTCCTACAATGAGCAGTTCTTC. Encoded protein: CASSVASASSYNEQFF. Supplemented by reference TRBV9 and TRBJ2-1, the full variable domain reads DSGVTQTPKHLITATGQRVTLRCSPRSGDLSVYWYQQSLDQGLQFLIQYYNGEERAKGNILERFSAQQFPDLHSELNLSSLELGDSALYFCASSVASASSYNEQFFGPGTRLTVL.

This clone showed up just once. V is TRBV7-9 and J is TRBJ2-2, with 10 bases fitting TRBD2. Losses at the gene ends were 5 bases for V and 5 bases for J; bases not matched to a gene: 11. Germline lookup yields CDR1 SEHNR and CDR2 FQNEAQ (reference sequence). The CDR3 spans 17 residues. Here the CDR3 reads CASSRLRLAGDTGELFF. CDR3 DNA: TGTGCCAGCAGCCGGTTGAGGCTAGCGGGAGATACCGGGGAGCTGTTTTTT. Full variable domain (missing parts from reference TRBV7-9 and TRBJ2-2): DTGVSQNPRHKITKRGQNVTFRCDPISEHNRLYWYRQTLGQGPEFLTYFQNEAQLEKSRLLSDRFSAERPKGSFSTLEIQRTEQGDSAMYLCASSRLRLAGDTGELFFGEGSRLTVL.

In its sample, this clone was seen once. The V and J genes are TRBV4-2 and TRBJ2-3; 11 nucleotides align to TRBD2. V dropped 3 bases and J dropped 4; count of bases not matched to a gene: 6. Germline CDR1 is LGHNA and CDR2 is YNFKEQ. The CDR3 spans 16 residues. CDR3 coding DNA: TGTGCCAGCAGCCAGGCACTAGCGGGAGAATCAGATACGCAGTATTTT. Protein sequence: CASSQALAGESDTQYF.

The CDR3 sequence: CASSFAGTGLLSGNTIYF. The CDR3 DNA follows: TGTGCCAGCAGTTTCGCCGGGACAGGGCTCCTCTCTGGAAACACCATATATTTT. This rearrangement joins TRBV28 to TRBJ1-3; 9 nucleotides line up with TRBD1. Trimming at V came to 3 bases and at J to 0 bases, leaving 9 bases not matched to a gene. Germline V gives CDR1 MDHEN, CDR2 SYDVKM. The CDR3 spans 18 residues.

This chain uses TRBV7-3 with TRBJ2-5; a possible D gene is TRBD2 (6 bases). The CDR3 length is 16 residues. Deletions cut 5 bases from V and 5 bases from J, with 21 bases between. Germline-derived CDR1 and CDR2 are SGHTA and FQGTGA. This chain's CDR3 is CASSPMGRGLLETQYF. The CDR3 bases are TGTGCCAGCAGCCCTATGGGACGGGGACTCTTGGAGACCCAGTACTTC.

This clone was observed once. The chain recombines TRBV9 with TRBJ2-5, with 8 bases fitting TRBD2. J gave up 2 bases and V 0 bases, and 6 bases lay outside the gene matches. The CDR3 consists of 16 residues. Germline V gene data show CDR1 as SGDLS and CDR2 as YYNGEE. CDR3 loop: CASSVGRSGSQETQYF. The DNA of the CDR3 is TGTGCCAGCAGCGTAGGAAGAAGCGGGAGTCAAGAGACCCAGTACTTC.

This chain connects TRBV19 to TRBJ1-3, with D hard to call. The V gene's germline CDR1 is LNHDA and CDR2 SQIVND (reference sequence). The CDR3 has 12 amino acids. The germline V and J ends were trimmed by 9 bases and 4 bases, with 10 bases remaining between them. This CDR3 reads CASGREGNTIYF. The DNA for the CDR3 is TGTGCCAGCGGCCGGGAGGGAAACACCATATATTTT.

This chain joins TRBV30 and TRBJ1-5; no reliable D call. In germline, CDR1 is GTSNPN, CDR2 SVGIG (reference sequence). Between the trimmed V and J ends, which lost 0 bases and 4 bases, there was a span of 7 bases. This CDR3 contains 13 residues. CDR3: CAWSVLRNQPQHF. The CDR3 bases are TGTGCCTGGAGTGTATTGAGGAATCAGCCCCAGCATTTT.

V and J are TRBV7-9 and TRBJ2-5, with D perhaps TRBD2 (6 bases). The V end was cut by 5 bases, the J end by 1 base, with 14 bases between. This CDR3 is 15 amino acids long. From germline, CDR1 is SEHNR and CDR2 FQNEAQ (reference sequence). In DNA form, the CDR3 reads TGTGCCAGCAGCATTAGCGGAACCACCCAAGAGACCCAGTACTTC. It encodes CASSISGTTQETQYF.

The V call is TRBV9, the J call TRBJ2-2, with 9 bases lining up with TRBD2. The length of the CDR3 is 16 residues. Germline-derived CDR1 and CDR2 are SGDLS and YYNGEE. V dropped 0 bases and J dropped 4; count of bases not matched to a gene: 4. The CDR3, as DNA: TGTGCCAGCAGCGTAGAGGGTAGCGGGAGCACCGGGGAGCTGTTTTTT. This gives the protein CASSVEGSGSTGELFF.

This sequence joins TRBV10-3 and TRBJ2-5; D possibly corresponds to TRBD2 (6 bases). Trimming stripped 6 bases from V and 3 bases from J, with 11 bases between. This CDR3 comprises 13 residues. Germline V gene data show CDR1 as ENHRY and CDR2 as SYGVKD. CDR3 nucleotides: TGTGCCATCAGCCCCGGGACTGAAGAGACCCAGTACTTC. This sequence encodes CAISPGTEETQYF.

J is TRBJ2-7 and V is TRBV7-8, with 7 bases matching TRBD2. J was trimmed by 5 bases and V by 2 bases; bases with no gene match: 18. Germline V lookup: CDR1 SGHVS, CDR2 FQNEAQ. The CDR3 contains 18 residues. The CDR3 nucleotides read TGTGCCAGCAGCTTACAGGTGGGGGGGAGCACGGTTTTCGACGAGCAGTACTTC. Translated: CASSLQVGGSTVFDEQYF. Supplemented by reference TRBV7-8 and TRBJ2-7, the full variable domain reads GAGVSQSPRYKVAKRGQDVALRCDPISGHVSLFWYQQALGQGPEFLTYFQNEAQLDKSGLPSDRFFAERPEGSVSTLKIQRTQQEDSAVYLCASSLQVGGSTVFDEQYFGPGTRLTVT.

This rearrangement joins TRBV10-3 to TRBJ1-1; D gene uncertain. CDR1 ENHRY and CDR2 SYGVKD come from the germline V gene. This CDR3 spans 15 amino acids. The ends were cut back, 0 bases at V and 3 bases at J, with 11 bases in the middle. The CDR3 is CAISESEGRDTEAFF. The CDR3 nucleotides read TGTGCCATCAGTGAGTCGGAGGGAAGGGACACTGAAGCTTTCTTT.

CDR3 protein: CASSQEGGGVGNQPQHF. In DNA form, the CDR3 reads TGTGCCAGCAGCCAAGAGGGCGGGGGGGTAGGCAATCAGCCCCAGCATTTT. The rearrangement joins TRBV4-2 to TRBJ1-5; possibly TRBD1 for D (5 bases). V was cut by 0 bases and J by 2 bases, with 14 bases left in between. This CDR3 has 17 residues. Germline CDR1 reads LGHNA; CDR2 reads YNFKEQ.

V usage is TRBV10-3 and J usage is TRBJ2-1; 9 bases fit TRBD2. From germline, CDR1 is ENHRY and CDR2 SYGVKD. The CDR3 totals 13 residues. Trimming at V came to 8 bases and at J to 13 bases, leaving 12 bases not matched to a gene. This CDR3 reads CAIGREGPGEQFF. CDR3 DNA: TGTGCCATCGGGCGGGAGGGCCCCGGGGAACAGTTCTTC.

CDR3 in amino acids: CASEGDVSGDEQYF. In DNA form, the CDR3 reads TGTGCCAGCGAGGGGGACGTGTCGGGCGACGAGCAGTACTTC. The J gene is TRBJ2-7, the V gene TRBV6-1; perhaps TRBD1 as D (6 bases). Trimming pared 8 bases from V and 5 bases from J, leaving 19 bases between. Germline CDR1 reads MNHNS; CDR2 reads SASEGT. The CDR3 extends over 14 amino acids.

This chain joins TRBV6-6 and TRBJ2-7; D is perhaps TRBD1 (5 bases). The CDR3 extends over 11 amino acids. Trimming stripped 6 bases from V and 11 bases from J, with 14 bases between. Germline V gene sequence: CDR1 MNHNY, CDR2 SVGAGI (reference sequence). The DNA of the CDR3 is TGTGCCAGCAGGACAGACACGGAGAAGTACTTC. Protein product: CASRTDTEKYF.

V usage is TRBV29-1 and J usage is TRBJ2-3, with 7 bases matching TRBD2. J lost 7 bases, V lost 3 bases, and 10 bases had no gene match. This CDR3 has 14 residues. Germline values: CDR1 SQVTM, CDR2 ANQGSEA. The CDR3 protein is CSVEGGDGRNTQYF. The CDR3 nucleotides read TGCAGCGTTGAGGGGGGGGATGGAAGGAATACGCAGTATTTT.

V usage is TRBV5-1 and J usage is TRBJ1-4, with 7 bases that match TRBD1. CDR1 and CDR2 from the germline V gene are SGHRS and YFSETQ. The CDR3 extends over 13 amino acids. Trimming at V came to 6 bases and at J to 7 bases, leaving 6 bases not matched to a gene. The CDR3 DNA sequence: TGCGCCAGCACCTGGCAGGGGGGTGAAAAACTGTTTTTT. Amino acids: CASTWQGGEKLFF.

The V and J genes are TRBV5-1 and TRBJ2-3; D is undetermined. Looked up from germline, CDR1 is SGHRS and CDR2 is YFSETQ. This CDR3 has 12 amino acids. Trimming left V 0 bases short and J 7 bases short, with 6 bases between. The DNA of the CDR3 is TGCGCCAGCAGCTTGGAGCCTAATACGCAGTATTTT. Translating it yields CASSLEPNTQYF.

The rearrangement uses TRBV15 and TRBJ2-6; tentatively, D is TRBD1 (8 bases). The CDR3 covers 18 residues. Germline CDR1 and CDR2: LNHNV and YYDKDF (reference sequence). V lost 5 bases to trimming and J lost 0 bases, with 17 bases between them. CDR3 residues: CATSGGQASGSGANVLTF. The CDR3 bases are TGTGCCACCAGCGGGGGACAGGCTAGCGGCTCTGGGGCCAACGTCCTGACTTTC.